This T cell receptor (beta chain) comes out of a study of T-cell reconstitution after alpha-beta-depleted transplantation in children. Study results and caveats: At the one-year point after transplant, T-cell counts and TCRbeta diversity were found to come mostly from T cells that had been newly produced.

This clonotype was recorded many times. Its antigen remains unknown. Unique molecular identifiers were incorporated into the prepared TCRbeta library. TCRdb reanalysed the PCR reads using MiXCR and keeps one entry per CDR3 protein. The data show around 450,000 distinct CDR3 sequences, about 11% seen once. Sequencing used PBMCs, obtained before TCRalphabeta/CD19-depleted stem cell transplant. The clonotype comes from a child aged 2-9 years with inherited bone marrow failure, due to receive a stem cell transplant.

The CDR3 DNA sequence: TGCGCCAGCAGCTTGGAACTAGCGGGAGTCACCGGGGAGCTGTTTTTT. It specifies CASSLELAGVTGELFF. The genes are TRBV5-1 and TRBJ2-2, with TRBD2 matching 11 bases. The CDR3 extends over 16 amino acids. CDR1 is SGHRS and CDR2 is YFSETQ in the germline V gene. J lost 4 bases, V lost 0 bases, and 2 bases had no gene match.